A selection of T cell receptor beta chains follows, all from one sample in a study of early T cells in non-severe SARS-CoV-2 infection. TCRdb reprocessed the 5' RACE reads with MiXCR, giving one entry per CDR3 protein. The sample has 50,000 or so distinct CDR3 sequences, around 6% seen once. The sample comprised whole blood. The receptors derive from an adult who was a healthcare worker with PCR-confirmed SARS-CoV-2 infection or an uninfected control (not recorded which). The CDR3 runs from the conserved cysteine through the conserved F or W. Each record gives: V gene, J gene, clone size, D gene, CDR3 DNA, CDR3 protein. The D gene is left open where the match is weak. Clone size, where shown, is once, few, many, or a class for clones that have expanded.

v_gene: TRBV9; j_gene: TRBJ1-6; abundance: few; d_gene: TRBD1; CDR3nt: TGTGCCAGCAGCGAGAGAGGGGGCAATTCACCCCTCCACTTT; CDR3aa: CASSERGGNSPLHF
v_gene: TRBV7-2; j_gene: TRBJ2-2; abundance: many; d_gene: TRBD2; CDR3nt: TGTGCCAGCAGCTTAGGACTAGCTGACCCGACCGGGGAGCTGTTTTTT; CDR3aa: CASSLGLADPTGELFF
v_gene: TRBV7-9; j_gene: TRBJ2-3; abundance: many; d_gene: NA; CDR3nt: TGTGCCAGCAGCCCCTTGGGAGATACGCAGTATTTT; CDR3aa: CASSPLGDTQYF
v_gene: TRBV5-1; j_gene: TRBJ2-7; abundance: many; d_gene: NA; CDR3nt: TGCGCCAGCAGCTTTGGGCGTGCTAGGACATACGAGCAGTACTTC; CDR3aa: CASSFGRARTYEQYF
v_gene: TRBV12-5; j_gene: TRBJ2-3; abundance: few; d_gene: NA; CDR3nt: TGTGCTAGTACCACCGAAGGGGTCGGCACGCAGTATTTT; CDR3aa: CASTTEGVGTQYF
v_gene: TRBV20-1; j_gene: TRBJ2-4; abundance: few; d_gene: NA; CDR3nt: TGCAGTGCTAGAGATTCCGCAGGGTCCAACATTCAGTACTTC; CDR3aa: CSARDSAGSNIQYF
v_gene: TRBV12-3/TRBV12-4; j_gene: TRBJ1-4; abundance: many; d_gene: NA; CDR3nt: TGTGCCAGAACCCCCGGGCAGGCAGGTGAAAAACTGTTTTTT; CDR3aa: CARTPGQAGEKLFF
v_gene: TRBV3-2; j_gene: TRBJ2-7; abundance: NA; d_gene: NA; CDR3nt: TGTGCCAGCAGCCTCCAAGTTACCTACGAGCAGTACTTC; CDR3aa: CASSLQVTYEQYF
v_gene: TRBV5-8; j_gene: TRBJ1-4; abundance: NA; d_gene: NA; CDR3nt: TGTGCCAGCAGCTCCGGGACTTTTGCAACTAATGAAAAACTGTTTTTT; CDR3aa: CASSSGTFATNEKLFF
v_gene: TRBV27; j_gene: TRBJ2-5; abundance: many; d_gene: TRBD1; CDR3nt: TGTGCCAGCAGTTCAACAGGGGATATTGAGACCCAGTACTTC; CDR3aa: CASSSTGDIETQYF
v_gene: TRBV20-1; j_gene: TRBJ2-6; abundance: many; d_gene: NA; CDR3nt: TGCAGTGCTACTGCAGGGGACGGCTCTGGGGCCAACGTCCTGACTTTC; CDR3aa: CSATAGDGSGANVLTF
v_gene: TRBV9; j_gene: TRBJ1-2; abundance: NA; d_gene: TRBD1; CDR3nt: TGTGCCAGCAGCGTAATGGGACAGGGGGGCTATGGCTACACCTTC; CDR3aa: CASSVMGQGGYGYTF
v_gene: TRBV30; j_gene: TRBJ1-3; abundance: many; d_gene: NA; CDR3nt: TGTGCCTGGAGTCCCAGAAACTCTGGAAACACCATATATTTT; CDR3aa: CAWSPRNSGNTIYF
v_gene: TRBV29-1; j_gene: TRBJ1-4; abundance: many; d_gene: TRBD1; CDR3nt: TGCAGCGTGCACCTCGAGAGACAGGGGGCGAGAGAAAAACTGTTTTTT; CDR3aa: CSVHLERQGAREKLFF
v_gene: TRBV7-7; j_gene: TRBJ2-2; abundance: once; d_gene: TRBD2; CDR3nt: TGTGCCAGCAGGACCCCTAGCGGCGGGGAGCTGTTTTTT; CDR3aa: CASRTPSGGELFF
v_gene: TRBV4-3; j_gene: TRBJ1-1; abundance: many; d_gene: TRBD1; CDR3nt: TGCGCCAGCAGCCAAGATGGAACAGGGGGTTGGGGTGCTTTCTTT; CDR3aa: CASSQDGTGGWGAFF
v_gene: TRBV5-6; j_gene: TRBJ2-2; abundance: many; d_gene: TRBD1; CDR3nt: TGTGCCAGCAGTCCCGGGACAGGGTACCGGGAGCTGTTTTTT; CDR3aa: CASSPGTGYRELFF
v_gene: TRBV4-1; j_gene: TRBJ1-5; abundance: many; d_gene: TRBD1; CDR3nt: TGCGCCAGCAGCCCCCGGGACAGGGGAAGCAATCAGCCCCAGCATTTT; CDR3aa: CASSPRDRGSNQPQHF
v_gene: TRBV9; j_gene: TRBJ1-4; abundance: many; d_gene: NA; CDR3nt: TGTGCCAGCAGCGTAGCAGGGCAGGCTAATGAAAAACTGTTTTTT; CDR3aa: CASSVAGQANEKLFF
v_gene: TRBV11-1; j_gene: TRBJ2-7; abundance: many; d_gene: NA; CDR3nt: TGTGCCAGCAGCTTCGTTCACTACGAGCAGTACTTC; CDR3aa: CASSFVHYEQYF
v_gene: TRBV7-9; j_gene: TRBJ2-4; abundance: many; d_gene: NA; CDR3nt: TGTGCCAGCAGCCCGACCGGGACTAAAAACATTCAGTACTTC; CDR3aa: CASSPTGTKNIQYF
v_gene: TRBV4-1; j_gene: TRBJ2-5; abundance: NA; d_gene: TRBD2; CDR3nt: TGCGCCAGCAGCCAAGGGAGCCTAGCGGGAGGAATAGGAGAGACCCAGTACTTC; CDR3aa: CASSQGSLAGGIGETQYF
v_gene: TRBV10-3; j_gene: TRBJ2-3; abundance: many; d_gene: NA; CDR3nt: TGTGCCATCAGTGTTGGCAGTTCTAGCACAGATACGCAGTATTTT; CDR3aa: CAISVGSSSTDTQYF
v_gene: TRBV10-3; j_gene: TRBJ1-1; abundance: few; d_gene: TRBD1; CDR3nt: TGTGCCATCAAAGGACAGGGCGGGAACACTGAAGCTTTCTTT; CDR3aa: CAIKGQGGNTEAFF
v_gene: TRBV5-1; j_gene: TRBJ1-6; abundance: many; d_gene: NA; CDR3nt: TGCGCCAGCAGCTCGGCGGAGGGTTGGTCACCCCTCCACTTT; CDR3aa: CASSSAEGWSPLHF
v_gene: TRBV12-3/TRBV12-4; j_gene: TRBJ2-2; abundance: NA; d_gene: TRBD2; CDR3nt: TGTGCCAGCAGTTCCTCGGGGGAGGGCCGGGCCGGGGAGCTGTTTTTT; CDR3aa: CASSSSGEGRAGELFF
v_gene: TRBV12-3/TRBV12-4; j_gene: TRBJ2-3; abundance: many; d_gene: NA; CDR3nt: TGTGCCAGCAGCCTGAAGCGGGCACGCACAGATACGCAGTATTTT; CDR3aa: CASSLKRARTDTQYF
v_gene: TRBV20-1; j_gene: TRBJ2-7; abundance: few; d_gene: NA; CDR3nt: TGCAGTGCTAGATCCGGGGCGGTAATCGAGCAGTACTTC; CDR3aa: CSARSGAVIEQYF
v_gene: TRBV21-1; j_gene: TRBJ1-2; abundance: many; d_gene: NA; CDR3nt: TGTGCCAGCAGCAAACTATACGGACAGGGGGCGCTTTACTATGGCTACACCTTC; CDR3aa: CASSKLYGQGALYYGYTF
v_gene: TRBV6-2/TRBV6-3; j_gene: TRBJ2-3; abundance: few; d_gene: NA; CDR3nt: TGTGCCAGCAGAAGGGACGGCACAGATACGCAGTATTTT; CDR3aa: CASRRDGTDTQYF
v_gene: TRBV10-3; j_gene: TRBJ2-7; abundance: many; d_gene: TRBD2; CDR3nt: TGTGCCATCAGAGCCCCGGGACTAGCGGGGGAAACCTACGAGCAGTACTTC; CDR3aa: CAIRAPGLAGETYEQYF
v_gene: TRBV5-1; j_gene: TRBJ1-1; abundance: many; d_gene: TRBD1; CDR3nt: TGCGCCAGCAGCTCACGACAGGGGGCGAGCACTGAAGCTTTCTTT; CDR3aa: CASSSRQGASTEAFF
v_gene: TRBV4-3; j_gene: TRBJ2-7; abundance: many; d_gene: NA; CDR3nt: TGCGCCAGCAGCCAAGGACGGCTTTCCCTATACGAGCAGTACTTC; CDR3aa: CASSQGRLSLYEQYF
v_gene: TRBV9; j_gene: TRBJ2-1; abundance: many; d_gene: TRBD2; CDR3nt: TGTGCCAGCAACCCTAGCGGGGGTCTCTCCTACAATGAGCAGTTCTTC; CDR3aa: CASNPSGGLSYNEQFF
v_gene: TRBV9; j_gene: TRBJ1-1; abundance: many; d_gene: NA; CDR3nt: TGTGCCAGCAGCGGATCGACAGTTATGAACACTGAAGCTTTCTTT; CDR3aa: CASSGSTVMNTEAFF
v_gene: TRBV9; j_gene: TRBJ2-5; abundance: many; d_gene: NA; CDR3nt: TGTGCCAGCAGCGCCGGAGGGGGCTTACAAGGACGTGAGACCCAGTACTTC; CDR3aa: CASSAGGGLQGRETQYF
v_gene: TRBV5-1; j_gene: TRBJ2-1; abundance: many; d_gene: TRBD1; CDR3nt: TGCGCCAGCAGCCGCGAGGGGGCCAGCGATGAGCAGTTCTTC; CDR3aa: CASSREGASDEQFF
v_gene: TRBV29-1; j_gene: TRBJ2-7; abundance: NA; d_gene: NA; CDR3nt: TGCAGCGCCATGTTCGTGGCCCAACAGCAGTACTTC; CDR3aa: CSAMFVAQQQYF
v_gene: TRBV2; j_gene: TRBJ2-1; abundance: few; d_gene: TRBD1; CDR3nt: TGTGCCAGCAGTGAAGGACAGGGTTTCTACAATGAGCAGTTCTTC; CDR3aa: CASSEGQGFYNEQFF
v_gene: TRBV6-2/TRBV6-3; j_gene: TRBJ2-7; abundance: many; d_gene: NA; CDR3nt: TGTGCCAGCAGTTACTCGATGGGTTCGAGCGAGCAGTACTTC; CDR3aa: CASSYSMGSSEQYF
v_gene: TRBV5-4; j_gene: TRBJ2-3; abundance: few; d_gene: NA; CDR3nt: TGTGCCAGCAGCACCGGACAGACCCCTGGCACAGATACGCAGTATTTT; CDR3aa: CASSTGQTPGTDTQYF
v_gene: TRBV20-1; j_gene: TRBJ1-2; abundance: many; d_gene: TRBD1; CDR3nt: TGCAGTGCCGAAAAGGGGGCAAACTATGGCTACACCTTC; CDR3aa: CSAEKGANYGYTF
v_gene: TRBV7-3; j_gene: TRBJ2-2; abundance: many; d_gene: NA; CDR3nt: TGTGCCAGCAGCTTAACAGGGGGTGGCAGCTCGAACACCGGGGAGCTGTTTTTT; CDR3aa: CASSLTGGGSSNTGELFF
v_gene: TRBV9; j_gene: TRBJ2-3; abundance: many; d_gene: NA; CDR3nt: TGTGCCAGCAGCGTAGGGGTCCTAGATTGGAGGAATACGCAGTATTTT; CDR3aa: CASSVGVLDWRNTQYF
v_gene: TRBV20-1; j_gene: TRBJ2-2; abundance: few; d_gene: TRBD2; CDR3nt: TGCAGTGCTCCGGGAGGCACCGGGGAGCTGTTTTTT; CDR3aa: CSAPGGTGELFF
v_gene: TRBV7-2; j_gene: TRBJ2-5; abundance: many; d_gene: TRBD2; CDR3nt: TGTGCCAGCAGCGCCGGGACTAGCGGGGGGTACGAAGAGACCCAGTACTTC; CDR3aa: CASSAGTSGGYEETQYF
v_gene: TRBV19; j_gene: TRBJ2-5; abundance: few; d_gene: NA; CDR3nt: TGTGCCAGTAGCCGCGGGGTGCCAGAGACCCAGTACTTC; CDR3aa: CASSRGVPETQYF
v_gene: TRBV7-9; j_gene: TRBJ2-3; abundance: many; d_gene: NA; CDR3nt: TGTGCCAGCAGCCCTAGGAGGTTC; CDR3aa: CASSPRRF
v_gene: TRBV3-2; j_gene: TRBJ2-3; abundance: many; d_gene: NA; CDR3nt: TGTGCCAGCAGCCCCCGTCTAGCAAAAGATACGCAGTATTTT; CDR3aa: CASSPRLAKDTQYF
v_gene: TRBV7-9; j_gene: TRBJ1-4; abundance: few; d_gene: NA; CDR3nt: TGTGCCAGCAGGATACCAGGGGATGAAAAACTGTTTTTT; CDR3aa: CASRIPGDEKLFF